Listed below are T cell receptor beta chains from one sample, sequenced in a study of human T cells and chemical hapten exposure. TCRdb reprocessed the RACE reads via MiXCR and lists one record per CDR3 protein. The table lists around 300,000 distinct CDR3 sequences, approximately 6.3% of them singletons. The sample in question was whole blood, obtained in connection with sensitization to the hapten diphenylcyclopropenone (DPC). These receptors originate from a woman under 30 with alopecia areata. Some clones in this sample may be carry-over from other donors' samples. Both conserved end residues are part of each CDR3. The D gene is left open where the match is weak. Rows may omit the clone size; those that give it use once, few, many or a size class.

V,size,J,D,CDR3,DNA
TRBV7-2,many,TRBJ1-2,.,CASSRRQGPDGYTF,TGTGCCAGCAGCCGGCGCCAGGGACCGGATGGCTACACCTTC
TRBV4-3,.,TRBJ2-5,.,CASSQESAHQGGGQETQYF,TGCGCCAGCAGCCAAGAATCGGCCCACCAGGGGGGTGGCCAAGAGACCCAGTACTTC
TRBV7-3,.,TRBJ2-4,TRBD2,CATPPSGGIRRDIQYF,TGTGCCACCCCCCCAAGCGGGGGGATTCGTAGGGACATTCAGTACTTC
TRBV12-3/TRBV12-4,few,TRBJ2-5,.,CASNNRAQETQYF,TGTGCCAGCAACAACAGGGCTCAAGAGACCCAGTACTTC
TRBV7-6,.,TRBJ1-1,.,CASSSRGVQRTEAFF,TGTGCCAGCAGCTCGAGGGGGGTCCAACGCACTGAAGCTTTCTTT
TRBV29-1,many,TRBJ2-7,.,CSVSGGDWPYEQYF,TGCAGCGTTTCCGGTGGGGACTGGCCCTACGAGCAGTACTTC
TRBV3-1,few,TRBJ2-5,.,CASSQEGASTQYF,TGTGCCAGCAGCCAAGAGGGGGCTTCAACCCAGTACTTC
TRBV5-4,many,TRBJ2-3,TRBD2,CASSLGRTSGGDTQYF,TGTGCCAGCAGCTTGGGGAGGACTAGCGGGGGAGATACGCAGTATTTT
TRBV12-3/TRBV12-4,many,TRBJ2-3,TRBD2,CASSSLTSADTQYF,TGTGCCAGCAGTTCTCTAACTAGCGCAGATACGCAGTATTTT
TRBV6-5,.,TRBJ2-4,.,CASSQWGRLAKNIQYF,TGTGCCAGCAGTCAGTGGGGGCGACTAGCCAAAAACATTCAGTACTTC
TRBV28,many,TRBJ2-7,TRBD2,CASSLPPAGGGLSPYEQYF,TGTGCCAGCAGTCTGCCCCCAGCGGGGGGAGGACTTTCCCCCTACGAGCAGTACTTC
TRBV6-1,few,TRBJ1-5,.,CASTPAGTQNQPQHF,TGTGCCAGCACCCCAGCAGGGACACAGAATCAGCCCCAGCATTTT
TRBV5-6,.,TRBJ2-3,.,CASTPGRSTDTQYF,TGTGCCAGCACCCCGGGGAGGAGCACAGATACGCAGTATTTT
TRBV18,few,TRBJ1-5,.,CASSPGGGMGNQPQHF,TGTGCCAGCTCACCAGGTGGGGGTATGGGCAATCAGCCCCAGCATTTT
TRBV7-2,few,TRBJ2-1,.,CASRPSFRDEQFF,TGTGCCAGCAGGCCTAGCTTCAGGGATGAGCAGTTCTTC
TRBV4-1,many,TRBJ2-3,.,CASDTPSSALGADTQYF,TGCGCCAGCGACACTCCCTCATCGGCTCTTGGGGCAGATACGCAGTATTTT
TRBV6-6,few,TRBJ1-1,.,CASSYGGGPEAFF,TGTGCCAGCAGTTACGGTGGGGGGCCTGAAGCTTTCTTT
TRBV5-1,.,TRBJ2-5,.,CASSLSIRSTQETQYF,TGCGCCAGCAGCTTATCCATCCGGTCCACCCAAGAGACCCAGTACTTC